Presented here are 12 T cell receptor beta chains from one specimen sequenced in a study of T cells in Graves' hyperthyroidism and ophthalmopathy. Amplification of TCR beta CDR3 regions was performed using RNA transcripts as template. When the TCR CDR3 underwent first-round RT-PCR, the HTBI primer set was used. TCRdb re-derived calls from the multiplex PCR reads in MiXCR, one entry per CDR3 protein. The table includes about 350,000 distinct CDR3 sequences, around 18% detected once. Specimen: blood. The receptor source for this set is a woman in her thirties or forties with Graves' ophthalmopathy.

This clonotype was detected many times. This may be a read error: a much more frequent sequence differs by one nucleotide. The CDR3 DNA follows: TGTGCCAGCAGCATGAGACAGGGAGCTCGCGTGCAGTACTTC. Translation gives CASSMRQGARVQYF. The chain links TRBV11-2 to TRBJ2-7; 7 positions agree with TRBD1. The CDR3 extends over 14 amino acids. Germline V lookup: CDR1 SGHAT, CDR2 FQNNGV. Losses at the gene ends were 5 bases for V and 9 bases for J; bases not matched to a gene: 13.

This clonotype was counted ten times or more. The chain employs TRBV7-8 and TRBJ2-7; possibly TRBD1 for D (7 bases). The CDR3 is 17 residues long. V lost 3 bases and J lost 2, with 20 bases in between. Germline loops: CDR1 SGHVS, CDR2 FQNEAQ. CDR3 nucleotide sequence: TGTGCCAGCAGCTTGCCATCTGACAGGGACTTACCCTACGAGCAGTACTTC. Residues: CASSLPSDRDLPYEQYF. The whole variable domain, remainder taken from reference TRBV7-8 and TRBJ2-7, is GAGVSQSPRYKVAKRGQDVALRCDPISGHVSLFWYQQALGQGPEFLTYFQNEAQLDKSGLPSDRFFAERPEGSVSTLKIQRTQQEDSAVYLCASSLPSDRDLPYEQYFGPGTRLTVT.

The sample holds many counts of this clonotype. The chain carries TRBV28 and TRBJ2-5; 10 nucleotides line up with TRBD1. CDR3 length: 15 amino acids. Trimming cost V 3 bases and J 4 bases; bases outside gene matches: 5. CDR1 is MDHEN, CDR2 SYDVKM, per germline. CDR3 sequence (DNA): TGTGCCAGCAGTTTTGTGACAGGGGGCACAGAGACCCAGTACTTC. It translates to CASSFVTGGTETQYF.

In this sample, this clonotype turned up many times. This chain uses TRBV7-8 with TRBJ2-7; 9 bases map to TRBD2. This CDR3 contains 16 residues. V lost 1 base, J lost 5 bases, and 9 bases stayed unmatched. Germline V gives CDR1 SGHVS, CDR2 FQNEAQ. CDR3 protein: CASSLGPGLAPHEQYF. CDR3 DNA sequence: TGTGCCAGCAGCTTAGGGCCGGGACTAGCTCCCCACGAGCAGTACTTC. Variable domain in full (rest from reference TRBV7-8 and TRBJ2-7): GAGVSQSPRYKVAKRGQDVALRCDPISGHVSLFWYQQALGQGPEFLTYFQNEAQLDKSGLPSDRFFAERPEGSVSTLKIQRTQQEDSAVYLCASSLGPGLAPHEQYFGPGTRLTVT.

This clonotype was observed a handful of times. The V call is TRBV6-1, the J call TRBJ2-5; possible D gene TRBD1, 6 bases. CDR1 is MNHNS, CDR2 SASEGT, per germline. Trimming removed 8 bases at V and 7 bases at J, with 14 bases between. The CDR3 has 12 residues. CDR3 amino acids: CASGSPQGTQYF. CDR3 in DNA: TGTGCCAGCGGGAGTCCACAGGGGACCCAGTACTTC.

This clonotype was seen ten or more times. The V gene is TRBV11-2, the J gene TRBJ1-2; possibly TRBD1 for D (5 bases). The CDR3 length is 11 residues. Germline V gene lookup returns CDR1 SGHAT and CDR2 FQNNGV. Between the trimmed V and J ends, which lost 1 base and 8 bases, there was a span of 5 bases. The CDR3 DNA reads TGTGCCAGCAGCTTAGGGGACGGCTACACCTTC. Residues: CASSLGDGYTF.

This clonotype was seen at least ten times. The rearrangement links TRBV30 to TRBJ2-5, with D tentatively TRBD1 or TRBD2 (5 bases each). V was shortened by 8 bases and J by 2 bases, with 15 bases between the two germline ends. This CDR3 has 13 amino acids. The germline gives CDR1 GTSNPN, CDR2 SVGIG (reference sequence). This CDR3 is CALKEGIQETQYF. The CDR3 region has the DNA TGTGCCCTTAAAGAGGGGATACAAGAGACCCAGTACTTC.

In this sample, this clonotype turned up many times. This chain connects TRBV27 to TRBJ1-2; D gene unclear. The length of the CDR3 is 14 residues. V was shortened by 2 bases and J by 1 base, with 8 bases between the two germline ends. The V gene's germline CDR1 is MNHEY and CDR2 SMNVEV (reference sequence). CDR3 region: CASSLVTDNYGYTF. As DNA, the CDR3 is TGTGCCAGCAGTTTAGTTACAGATAACTATGGCTACACCTTC.

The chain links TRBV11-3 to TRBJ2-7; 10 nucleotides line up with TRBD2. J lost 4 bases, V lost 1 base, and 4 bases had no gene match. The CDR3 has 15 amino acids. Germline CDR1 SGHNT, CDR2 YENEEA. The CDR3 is CASSLGSGGQYEQYF. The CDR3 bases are TGTGCCAGCAGCTTAGGTAGCGGGGGGCAATACGAGCAGTACTTC.

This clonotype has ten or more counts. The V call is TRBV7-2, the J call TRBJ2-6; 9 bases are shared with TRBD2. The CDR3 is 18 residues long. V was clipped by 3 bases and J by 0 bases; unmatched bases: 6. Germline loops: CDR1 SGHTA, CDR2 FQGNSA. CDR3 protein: CASSFLLAGSSGANVLTF. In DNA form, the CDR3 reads TGTGCCAGCAGCTTTCTGCTAGCGGGGAGCTCTGGGGCCAACGTCCTGACTTTC. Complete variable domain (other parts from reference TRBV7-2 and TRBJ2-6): GAGVSQSPSNKVTEKGKDVELRCDPISGHTALYWYRQSLGQGLEFLIYFQGNSAPDKSGLPSDRFSAERTGGSVSTLTIQRTQQEDSAVYLCASSFLLAGSSGANVLTFGAGSRLTVL.

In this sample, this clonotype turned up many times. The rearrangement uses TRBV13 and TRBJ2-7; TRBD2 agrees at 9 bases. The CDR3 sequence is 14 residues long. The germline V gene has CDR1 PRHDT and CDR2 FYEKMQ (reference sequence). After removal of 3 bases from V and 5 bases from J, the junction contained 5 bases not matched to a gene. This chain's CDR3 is CASSLGGRADEQYF. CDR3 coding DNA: TGTGCCAGCAGCTTGGGCGGGAGGGCCGACGAGCAGTACTTC.

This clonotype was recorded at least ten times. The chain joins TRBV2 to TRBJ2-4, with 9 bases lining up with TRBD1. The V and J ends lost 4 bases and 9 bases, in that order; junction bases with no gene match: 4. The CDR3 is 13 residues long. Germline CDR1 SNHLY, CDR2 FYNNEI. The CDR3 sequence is CASSGQGGFIQYF. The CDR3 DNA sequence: TGTGCCAGCAGTGGACAGGGGGGTTTCATTCAGTACTTC. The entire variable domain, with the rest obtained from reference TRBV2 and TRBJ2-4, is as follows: EPEVTQTPSHQVTQMGQEVILRCVPISNHLYFYWYRQILGQKVEFLVSFYNNEISEKSEIFDDQFSVERPDGSNFTLKIRSTKLEDSAMYFCASSGQGGFIQYFGAGTRLSVL.